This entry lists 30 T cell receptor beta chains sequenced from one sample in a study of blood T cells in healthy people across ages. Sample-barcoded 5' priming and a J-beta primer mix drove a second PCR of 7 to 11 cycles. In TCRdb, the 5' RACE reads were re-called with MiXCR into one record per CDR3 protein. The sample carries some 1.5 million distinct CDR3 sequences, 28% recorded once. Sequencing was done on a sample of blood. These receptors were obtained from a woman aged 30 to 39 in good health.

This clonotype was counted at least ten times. CDR3 protein: CASSSTGPGSPYEQYF. The CDR3 DNA reads as TGTGCCAGCAGCTCCACGGGCCCAGGGAGCCCCTACGAGCAGTACTTC. The chain links TRBV7-9 to TRBJ2-7, with D perhaps matching TRBD1 or TRBD2 (5 bases each). Trimming stripped 4 bases from V and 2 bases from J, with 18 bases between. This CDR3 region has 16 residues. CDR1 SEHNR and CDR2 FQNEAQ come from the germline V gene (reference sequence).

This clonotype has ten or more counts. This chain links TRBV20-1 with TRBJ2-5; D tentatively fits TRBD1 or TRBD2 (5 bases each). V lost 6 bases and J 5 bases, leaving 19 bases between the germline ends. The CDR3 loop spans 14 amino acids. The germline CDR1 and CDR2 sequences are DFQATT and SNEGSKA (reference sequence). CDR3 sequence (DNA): TGCAGTGCCCGGTCTGGGACGGCAAAGGAGACCCAGTACTTC. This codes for CSARSGTAKETQYF.

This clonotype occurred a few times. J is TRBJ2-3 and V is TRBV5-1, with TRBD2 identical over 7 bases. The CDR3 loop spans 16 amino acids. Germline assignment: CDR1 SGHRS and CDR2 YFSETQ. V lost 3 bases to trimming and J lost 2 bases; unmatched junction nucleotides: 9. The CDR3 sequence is CASSWRASGTTDTQYF. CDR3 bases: TGCGCCAGCAGCTGGCGGGCTAGCGGTACCACAGATACGCAGTATTTT.

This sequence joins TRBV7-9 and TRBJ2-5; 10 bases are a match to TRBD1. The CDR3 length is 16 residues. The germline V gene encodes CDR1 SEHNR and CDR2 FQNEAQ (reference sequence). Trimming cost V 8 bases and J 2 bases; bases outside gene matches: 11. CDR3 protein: CASARPDRGAQETQYF. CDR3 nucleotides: TGTGCCAGCGCCCGCCCGGACAGGGGGGCTCAAGAGACCCAGTACTTC.

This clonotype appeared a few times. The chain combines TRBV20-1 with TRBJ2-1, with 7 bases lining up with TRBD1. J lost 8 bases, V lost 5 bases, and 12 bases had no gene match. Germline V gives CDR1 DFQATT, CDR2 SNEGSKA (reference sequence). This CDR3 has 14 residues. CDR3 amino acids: CSALEDRYEDEQFF. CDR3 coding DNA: TGCAGTGCTCTAGAGGACAGGTACGAAGATGAGCAGTTCTTC.

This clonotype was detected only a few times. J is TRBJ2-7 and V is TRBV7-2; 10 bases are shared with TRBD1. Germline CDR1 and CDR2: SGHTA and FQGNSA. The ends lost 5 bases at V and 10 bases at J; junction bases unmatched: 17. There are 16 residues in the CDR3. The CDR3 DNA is TGTGCCAGCAGCATCACCGGGACAGGGGTTAATGTTGAACAGTACTTC. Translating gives CASSITGTGVNVEQYF. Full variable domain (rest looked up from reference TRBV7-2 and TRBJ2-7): GAGVSQSPSNKVTEKGKDVELRCDPISGHTALYWYRQSLGQGLEFLIYFQGNSAPDKSGLPSDRFSAERTGGSVSTLTIQRTQQEDSAVYLCASSITGTGVNVEQYFGPGTRLTVT.

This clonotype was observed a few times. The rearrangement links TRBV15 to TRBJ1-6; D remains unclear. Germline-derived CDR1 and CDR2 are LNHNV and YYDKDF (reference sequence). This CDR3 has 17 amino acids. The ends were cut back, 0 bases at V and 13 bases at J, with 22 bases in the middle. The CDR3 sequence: CATSRDLEGAFPAPLHF. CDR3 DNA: TGTGCCACCAGCAGAGATTTAGAGGGAGCCTTCCCTGCGCCCCTCCACTTT.

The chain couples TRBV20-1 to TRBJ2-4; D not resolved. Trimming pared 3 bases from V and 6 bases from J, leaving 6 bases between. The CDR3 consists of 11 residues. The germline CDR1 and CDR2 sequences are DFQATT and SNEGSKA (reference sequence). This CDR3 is CSASRGNIQYF. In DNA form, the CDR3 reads TGCAGTGCTAGCAGAGGAAACATTCAGTACTTC.

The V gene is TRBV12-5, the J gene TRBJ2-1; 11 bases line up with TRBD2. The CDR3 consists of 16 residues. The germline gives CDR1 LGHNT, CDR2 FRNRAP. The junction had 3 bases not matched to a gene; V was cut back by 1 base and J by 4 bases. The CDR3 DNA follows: TGTGCTAGTGGTTTGGGACTAGCGGGAAATTACAATGAGCAGTTCTTC. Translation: CASGLGLAGNYNEQFF.

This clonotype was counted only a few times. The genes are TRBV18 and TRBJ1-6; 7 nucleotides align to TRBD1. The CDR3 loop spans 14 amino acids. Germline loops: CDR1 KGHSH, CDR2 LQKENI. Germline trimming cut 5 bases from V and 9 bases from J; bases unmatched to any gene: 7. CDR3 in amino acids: CASSDRDSGSPLHF. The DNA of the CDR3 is TGTGCCAGCTCAGACCGGGACAGCGGTTCACCCCTCCACTTT.

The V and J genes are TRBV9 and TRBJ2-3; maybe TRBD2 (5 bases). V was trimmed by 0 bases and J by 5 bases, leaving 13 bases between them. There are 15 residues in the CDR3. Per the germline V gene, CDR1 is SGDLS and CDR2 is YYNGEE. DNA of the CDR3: TGTGCCAGCAGCGTAGGGAATAGCGATGGAGATACGCAGTATTTT. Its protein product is CASSVGNSDGDTQYF.

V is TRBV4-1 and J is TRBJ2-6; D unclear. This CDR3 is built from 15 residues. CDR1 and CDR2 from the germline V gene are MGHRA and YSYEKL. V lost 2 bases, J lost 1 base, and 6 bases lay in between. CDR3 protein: CASSQPTSGANVLTF. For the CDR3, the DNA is TGCGCCAGCAGCCAACCGACATCTGGGGCCAACGTCCTGACTTTC.

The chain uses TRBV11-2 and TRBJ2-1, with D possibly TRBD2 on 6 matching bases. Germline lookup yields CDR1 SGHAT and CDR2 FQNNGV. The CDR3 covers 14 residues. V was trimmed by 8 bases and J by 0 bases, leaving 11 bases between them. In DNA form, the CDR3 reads TGTGCCAGCGGGCGGGGAAGCTCCTACAATGAGCAGTTCTTC. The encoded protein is CASGRGSSYNEQFF. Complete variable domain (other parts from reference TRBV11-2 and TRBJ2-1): EAGVAQSPRYKIIEKRQSVAFWCNPISGHATLYWYQQILGQGPKLLIQFQNNGVVDDSQLPKDRFSAERLKGVDSTLKIQPAKLEDSAVYLCASGRGSSYNEQFFGPGTRLTVL.

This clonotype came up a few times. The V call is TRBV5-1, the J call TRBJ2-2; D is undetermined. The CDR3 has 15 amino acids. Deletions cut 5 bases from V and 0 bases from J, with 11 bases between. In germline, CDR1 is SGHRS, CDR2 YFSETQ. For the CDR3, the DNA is TGCGCCAGCAGTTCAGACACCTCGAACACCGGGGAGCTGTTTTTT. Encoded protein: CASSSDTSNTGELFF. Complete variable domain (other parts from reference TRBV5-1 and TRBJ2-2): KAGVTQTPRYLIKTRGQQVTLSCSPISGHRSVSWYQQTPGQGLQFLFEYFSETQRNKGNFPGRFSGRQFSNSRSEMNVSTLELGDSALYLCASSSDTSNTGELFFGEGSRLTVL.

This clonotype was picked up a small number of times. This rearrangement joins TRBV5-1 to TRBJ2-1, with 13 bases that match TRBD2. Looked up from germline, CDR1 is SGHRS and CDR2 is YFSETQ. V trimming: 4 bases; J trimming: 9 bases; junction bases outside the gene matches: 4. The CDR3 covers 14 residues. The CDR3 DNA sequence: TGCGCCAGCAGCCATAGACTAGCGGGGGGTGAGCAGTTCTTC. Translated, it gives CASSHRLAGGEQFF.

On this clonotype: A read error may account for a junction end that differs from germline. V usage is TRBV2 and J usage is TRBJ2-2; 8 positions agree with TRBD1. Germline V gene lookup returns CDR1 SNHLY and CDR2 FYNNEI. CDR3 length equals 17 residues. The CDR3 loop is CASSEQGAIPNTEELFF. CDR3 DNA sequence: TGTGCCAGCAGTGAGCAGGGGGCGATACCGAACACCGAGGAGCTGTTTTTT.

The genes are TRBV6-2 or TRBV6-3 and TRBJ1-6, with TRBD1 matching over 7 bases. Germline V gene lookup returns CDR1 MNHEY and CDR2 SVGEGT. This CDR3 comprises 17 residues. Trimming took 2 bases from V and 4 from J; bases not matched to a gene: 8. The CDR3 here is CASSYLTGDPYNSPLHF. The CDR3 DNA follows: TGTGCCAGCAGTTACCTAACAGGGGACCCATATAATTCACCCCTCCACTTT.

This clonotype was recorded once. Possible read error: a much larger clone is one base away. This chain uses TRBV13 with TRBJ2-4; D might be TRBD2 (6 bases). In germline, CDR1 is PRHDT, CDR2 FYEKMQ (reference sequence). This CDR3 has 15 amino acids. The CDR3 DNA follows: TGTGCCAACAGCTTAGTGGCTAGATCGGGGGACATTCAGTACTTC. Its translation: CANSLVARSGDIQYF.

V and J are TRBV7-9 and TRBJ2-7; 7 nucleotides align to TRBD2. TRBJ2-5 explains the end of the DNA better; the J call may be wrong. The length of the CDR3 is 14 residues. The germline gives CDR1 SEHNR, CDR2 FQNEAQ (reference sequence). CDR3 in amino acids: CASSLGGGPQTQYF. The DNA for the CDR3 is TGTGCCAGCAGCTTAGGCGGGGGTCCCCAGACCCAGTACTTC.

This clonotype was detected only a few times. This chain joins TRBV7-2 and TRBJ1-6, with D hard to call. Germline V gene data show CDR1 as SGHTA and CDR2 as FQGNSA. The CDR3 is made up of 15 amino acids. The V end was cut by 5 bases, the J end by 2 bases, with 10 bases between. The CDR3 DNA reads TGTGCCAGCAGCGTCCGACATGCCTATAATTCACCCCTCCACTTT. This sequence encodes CASSVRHAYNSPLHF. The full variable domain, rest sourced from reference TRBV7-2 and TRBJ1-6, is GAGVSQSPSNKVTEKGKDVELRCDPISGHTALYWYRQSLGQGLEFLIYFQGNSAPDKSGLPSDRFSAERTGGSVSTLTIQRTQQEDSAVYLCASSVRHAYNSPLHFGNGTRLTVT.

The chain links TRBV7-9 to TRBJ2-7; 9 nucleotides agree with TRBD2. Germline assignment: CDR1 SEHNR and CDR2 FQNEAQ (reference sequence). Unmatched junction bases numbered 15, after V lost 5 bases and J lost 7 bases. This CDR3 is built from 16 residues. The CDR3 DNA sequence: TGTGCCAGCAGCCCTGCGCGGGGCGGGGGGGCCCGGGAGCAGTACTTC. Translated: CASSPARGGGAREQYF.

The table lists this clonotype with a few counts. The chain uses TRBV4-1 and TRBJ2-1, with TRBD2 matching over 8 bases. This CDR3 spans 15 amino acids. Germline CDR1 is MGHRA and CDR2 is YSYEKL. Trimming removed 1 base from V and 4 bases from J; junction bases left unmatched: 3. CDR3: CASSQAPGGYNEQFF. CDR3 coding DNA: TGCGCCAGCAGCCAAGCGCCGGGGGGGTACAATGAGCAGTTCTTC.

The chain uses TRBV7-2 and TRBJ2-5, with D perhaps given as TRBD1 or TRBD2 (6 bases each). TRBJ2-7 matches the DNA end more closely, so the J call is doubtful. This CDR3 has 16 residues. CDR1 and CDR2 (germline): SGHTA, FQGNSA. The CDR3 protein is CASSLLGGGRPYEQYF. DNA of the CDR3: TGTGCCAGCAGCTTATTGGGTGGGGGGCGCCCCTACGAGCAGTACTTC.

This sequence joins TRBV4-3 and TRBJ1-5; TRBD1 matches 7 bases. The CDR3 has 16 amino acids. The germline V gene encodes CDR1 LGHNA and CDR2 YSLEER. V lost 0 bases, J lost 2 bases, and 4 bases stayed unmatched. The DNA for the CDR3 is TGCGCCAGCAGCCAAGATTCCGGGACAGGCAATCAGCCCCAGCATTTT. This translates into CASSQDSGTGNQPQHF.

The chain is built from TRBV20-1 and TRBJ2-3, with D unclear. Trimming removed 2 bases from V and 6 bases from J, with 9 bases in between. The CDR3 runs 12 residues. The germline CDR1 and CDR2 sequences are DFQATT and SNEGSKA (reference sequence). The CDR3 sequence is CSARTDGDTQYF. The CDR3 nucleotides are TGCAGTGCTAGAACAGACGGGGATACGCAGTATTTT.

As DNA, the CDR3 is TGCAGTGCTAGGTATCTGGGGCAAGAGACCCAGTACTTC. It is translated as CSARYLGQETQYF. The chain links TRBV20-1 to TRBJ2-5; no clear D gene. CDR1 and CDR2 (germline): DFQATT, SNEGSKA (reference sequence). The CDR3 runs 13 residues. Trimming cost V 3 bases and J 2 bases, with 10 bases left between them.

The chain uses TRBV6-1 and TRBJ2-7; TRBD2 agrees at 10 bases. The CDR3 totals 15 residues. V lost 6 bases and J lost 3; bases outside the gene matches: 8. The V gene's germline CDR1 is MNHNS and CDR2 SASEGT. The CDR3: CASRNPAGGNYEQYF. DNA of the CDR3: TGTGCCAGCAGAAATCCAGCGGGGGGGAACTACGAGCAGTACTTC.

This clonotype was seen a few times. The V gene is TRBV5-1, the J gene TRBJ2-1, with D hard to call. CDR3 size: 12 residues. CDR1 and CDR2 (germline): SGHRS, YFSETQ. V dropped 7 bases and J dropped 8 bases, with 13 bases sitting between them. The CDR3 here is CASFKEKDEQFF. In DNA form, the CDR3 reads TGCGCCAGCTTTAAGGAGAAGGATGAGCAGTTCTTC.

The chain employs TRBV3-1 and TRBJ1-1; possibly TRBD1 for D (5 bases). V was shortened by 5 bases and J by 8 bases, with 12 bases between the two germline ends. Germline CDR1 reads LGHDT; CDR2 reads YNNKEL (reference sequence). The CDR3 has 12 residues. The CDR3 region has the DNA TGTGCCAGCAGCAATGGGGCAGCCGAAGCTTTCTTT. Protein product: CASSNGAAEAFF.

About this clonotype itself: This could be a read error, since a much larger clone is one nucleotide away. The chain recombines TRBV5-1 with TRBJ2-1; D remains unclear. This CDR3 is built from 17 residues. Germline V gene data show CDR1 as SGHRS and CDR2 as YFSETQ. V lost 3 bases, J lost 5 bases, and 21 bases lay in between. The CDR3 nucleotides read TGCGCCAGCAGCTCGTTGCCCGATCGGAAATTAGACAATGAGCAGTTCTTC. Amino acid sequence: CASSSLPDRKLDNEQFF.